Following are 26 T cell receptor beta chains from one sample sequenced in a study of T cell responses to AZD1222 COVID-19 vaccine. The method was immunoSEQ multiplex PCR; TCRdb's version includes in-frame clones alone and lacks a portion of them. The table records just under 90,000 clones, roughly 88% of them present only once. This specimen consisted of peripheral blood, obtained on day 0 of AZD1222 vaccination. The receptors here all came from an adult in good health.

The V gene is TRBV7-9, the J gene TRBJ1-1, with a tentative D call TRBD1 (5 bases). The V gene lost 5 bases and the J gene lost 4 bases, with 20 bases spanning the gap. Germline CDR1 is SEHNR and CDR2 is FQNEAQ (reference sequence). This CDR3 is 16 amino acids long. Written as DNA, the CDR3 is TGTGCCAGCAGCGTCCCATCGTCAGGGTCGAGCACTGAAGCTTTCTTT. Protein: CASSVPSSGSSTEAFF.

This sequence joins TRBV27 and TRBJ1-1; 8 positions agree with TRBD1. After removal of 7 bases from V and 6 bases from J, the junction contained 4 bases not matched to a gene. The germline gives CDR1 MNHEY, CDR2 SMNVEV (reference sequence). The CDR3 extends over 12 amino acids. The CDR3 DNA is TGTGCCAGCACAACACAGGGGGCTGAAGCTTTCTTT. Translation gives CASTTQGAEAFF.

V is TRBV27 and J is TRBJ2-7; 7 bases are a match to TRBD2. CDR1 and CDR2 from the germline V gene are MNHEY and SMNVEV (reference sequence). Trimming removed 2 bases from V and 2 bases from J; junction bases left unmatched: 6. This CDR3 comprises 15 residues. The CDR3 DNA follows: TGTGCCAGCAGTTTAGGAGCGGGATCCCCCTACGAGCAGTACTTC. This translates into CASSLGAGSPYEQYF.

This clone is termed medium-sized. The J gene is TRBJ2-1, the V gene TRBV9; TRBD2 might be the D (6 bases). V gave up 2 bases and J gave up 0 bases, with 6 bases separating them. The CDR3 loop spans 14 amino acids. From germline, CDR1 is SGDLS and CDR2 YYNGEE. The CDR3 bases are TGTGCCAGCAGCGTCGGGGGCTCCTACAATGAGCAGTTCTTC. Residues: CASSVGGSYNEQFF.

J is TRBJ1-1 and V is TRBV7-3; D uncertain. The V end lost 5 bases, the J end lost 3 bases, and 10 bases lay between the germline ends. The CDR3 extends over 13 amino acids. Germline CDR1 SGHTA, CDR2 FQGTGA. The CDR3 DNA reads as TGTGCCAGCAGCCCAACAACGTACACTGAAGCTTTCTTT. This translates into CASSPTTYTEAFF.

The CDR3 nucleotides are TGTGCCAGCAGCACCCAGACAGCCGCTCCTTTGACTAGCACAGATACGCAGTATTTT. This sequence encodes CASSTQTAAPLTSTDTQYF. The chain links TRBV11-2 to TRBJ2-3; possibly TRBD1 for D (5 bases). Germline values: CDR1 SGHAT, CDR2 FQNNGV. The CDR3 extends over 19 amino acids. Trimming took 5 bases from V and 0 from J, leaving 24 bases between them.

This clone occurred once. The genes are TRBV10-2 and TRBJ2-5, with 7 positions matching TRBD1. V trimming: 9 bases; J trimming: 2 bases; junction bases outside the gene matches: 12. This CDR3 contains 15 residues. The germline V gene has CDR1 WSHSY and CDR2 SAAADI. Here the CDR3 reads CASLRRRDSQETQYF. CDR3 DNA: TGCGCCAGTCTACGACGCCGGGACAGTCAAGAGACCCAGTACTTC.

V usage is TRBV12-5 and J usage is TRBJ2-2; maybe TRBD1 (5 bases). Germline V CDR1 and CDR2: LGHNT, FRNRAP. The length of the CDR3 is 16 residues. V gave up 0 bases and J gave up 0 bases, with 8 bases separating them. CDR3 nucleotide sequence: TGTGCTAGTGGTTTGGTTGTAGGGGCGAACACCGGGGAGCTGTTTTTT. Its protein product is CASGLVVGANTGELFF.

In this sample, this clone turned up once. Here the CDR3 reads CASSLYREVGEKLFF. In DNA, the CDR3 is TGTGCCAGCAGTTTGTACAGGGAGGTTGGAGAAAAACTGTTTTTT. The V call is TRBV28, the J call TRBJ1-4; weak D call: TRBD1 (6 bases). The V and J ends lost 3 bases and 8 bases respectively, with 16 bases between them. The CDR3 is 15 amino acids. Germline V lookup: CDR1 MDHEN, CDR2 SYDVKM.

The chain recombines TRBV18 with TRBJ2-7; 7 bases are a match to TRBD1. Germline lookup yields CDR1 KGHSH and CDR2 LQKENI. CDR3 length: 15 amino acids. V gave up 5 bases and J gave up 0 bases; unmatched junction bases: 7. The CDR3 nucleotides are TGTGCCAGCTCATCGCCGGGACAGTCCTCCTACGAGCAGTACTTC. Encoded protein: CASSSPGQSSYEQYF.

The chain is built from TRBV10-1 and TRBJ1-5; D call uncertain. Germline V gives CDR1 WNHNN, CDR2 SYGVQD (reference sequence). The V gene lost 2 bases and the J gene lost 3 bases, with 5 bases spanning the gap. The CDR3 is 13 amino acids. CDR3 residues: CASSEGPNQPQHF. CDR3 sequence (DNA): TGCGCCAGCAGTGAGGGCCCCAATCAGCCCCAGCATTTT.

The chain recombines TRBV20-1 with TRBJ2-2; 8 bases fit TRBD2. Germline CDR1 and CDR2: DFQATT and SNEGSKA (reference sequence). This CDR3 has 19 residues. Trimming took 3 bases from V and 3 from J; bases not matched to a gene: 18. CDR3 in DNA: TGCAGTGCTAGTACGATCATAAAGTTCGCGGGAGGTGACACCGGGGAGCTGTTTTTT. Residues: CSASTIIKFAGGDTGELFF.

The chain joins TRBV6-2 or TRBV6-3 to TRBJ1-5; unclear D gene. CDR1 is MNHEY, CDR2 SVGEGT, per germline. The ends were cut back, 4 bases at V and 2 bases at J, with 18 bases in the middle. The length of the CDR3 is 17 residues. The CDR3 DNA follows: TGTGCCAGCAGTTCCAACCTCGGGCAGCGCCGCAATCAGCCCCAGCATTTT. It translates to CASSSNLGQRRNQPQHF.

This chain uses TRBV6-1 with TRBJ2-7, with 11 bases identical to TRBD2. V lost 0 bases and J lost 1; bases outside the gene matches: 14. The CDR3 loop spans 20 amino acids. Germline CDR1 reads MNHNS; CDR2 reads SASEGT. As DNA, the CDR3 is TGTGCCAGCAGTGAAGCTCCCTATAGCGGGAGGGCCACGAGATCCTACGAGCAGTACTTC. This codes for CASSEAPYSGRATRSYEQYF.

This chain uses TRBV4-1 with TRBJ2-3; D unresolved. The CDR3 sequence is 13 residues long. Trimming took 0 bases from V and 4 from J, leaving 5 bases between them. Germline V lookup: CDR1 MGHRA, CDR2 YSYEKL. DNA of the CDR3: TGCGCCAGCAGCCAAGACTACGCAGATACGCAGTATTTT. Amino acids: CASSQDYADTQYF.

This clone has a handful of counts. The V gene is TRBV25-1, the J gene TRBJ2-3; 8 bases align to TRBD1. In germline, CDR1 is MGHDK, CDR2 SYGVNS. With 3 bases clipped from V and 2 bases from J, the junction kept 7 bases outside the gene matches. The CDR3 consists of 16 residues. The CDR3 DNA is TGTGCCAGCAGTGACCCGGACAGGGAGAACACAGATACGCAGTATTTT. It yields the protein CASSDPDRENTDTQYF.

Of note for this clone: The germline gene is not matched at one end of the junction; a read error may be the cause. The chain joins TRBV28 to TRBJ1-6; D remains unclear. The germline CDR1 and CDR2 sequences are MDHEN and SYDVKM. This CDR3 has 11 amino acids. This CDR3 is CASSLREQKSF. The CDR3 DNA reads TGTGCCAGCAGTTTACGGGAACAGAAATCATTT.

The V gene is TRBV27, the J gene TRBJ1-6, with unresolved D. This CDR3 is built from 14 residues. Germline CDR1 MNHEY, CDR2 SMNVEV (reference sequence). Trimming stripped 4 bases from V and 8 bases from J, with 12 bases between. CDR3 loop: CASSSGVGHSPLHF. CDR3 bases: TGTGCCAGCAGTTCTGGGGTGGGCCATTCACCCCTCCACTTT.

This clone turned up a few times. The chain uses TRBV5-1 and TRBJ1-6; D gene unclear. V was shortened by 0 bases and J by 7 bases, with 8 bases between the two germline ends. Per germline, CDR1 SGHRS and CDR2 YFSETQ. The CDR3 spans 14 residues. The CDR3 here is CASSLDSSNSPLHF. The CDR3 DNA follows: TGCGCCAGCAGCTTGGATTCCTCGAATTCACCCCTCCACTTT.

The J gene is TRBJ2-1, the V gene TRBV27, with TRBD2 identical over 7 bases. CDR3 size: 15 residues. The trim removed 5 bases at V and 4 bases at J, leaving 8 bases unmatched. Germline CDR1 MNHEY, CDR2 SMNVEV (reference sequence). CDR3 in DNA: TGTGCCAGCAGTATCCAACAGCGGGGTTACAATGAGCAGTTCTTC. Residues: CASSIQQRGYNEQFF.

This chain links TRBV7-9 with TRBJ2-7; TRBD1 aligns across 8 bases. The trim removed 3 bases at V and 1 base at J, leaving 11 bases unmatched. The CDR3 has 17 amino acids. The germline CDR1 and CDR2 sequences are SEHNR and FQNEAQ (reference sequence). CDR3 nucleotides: TGTGCCAGCAGCTTCTGGGTAGAGACAGGGGTTTCCTACGAGCAGTACTTC. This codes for CASSFWVETGVSYEQYF.

CDR3 sequence: CASSLIGSPFRPQHF. In DNA, the CDR3 is TGTGCCAGCAGTTTAATCGGCTCTCCCTTTCGGCCCCAGCATTTT. The chain employs TRBV28 and TRBJ1-5; D is undetermined. The germline gives CDR1 MDHEN, CDR2 SYDVKM. Trimming shortened V by 2 bases and J by 9 bases, and 17 bases separated the two germline ends. The CDR3 is 15 residues long.

This CDR3 is CASTRDSSYYGYTF. In nucleotides, the CDR3 is TGTGCCAGCACCCGGGACAGTTCCTACTATGGCTACACCTTC. The chain joins TRBV6-6 to TRBJ1-2, with 7 positions matching TRBD1. The germline CDR1 and CDR2 sequences are MNHNY and SVGAGI (reference sequence). The CDR3 is 14 residues long. Trimming removed 7 bases from V and 3 bases from J; junction bases left unmatched: 8.

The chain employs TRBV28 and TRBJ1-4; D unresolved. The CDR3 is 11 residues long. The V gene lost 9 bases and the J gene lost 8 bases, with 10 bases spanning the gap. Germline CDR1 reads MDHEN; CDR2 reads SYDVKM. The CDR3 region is CASLGVEKLFF. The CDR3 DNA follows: TGTGCCAGTCTGGGAGTGGAAAAACTGTTTTTT.

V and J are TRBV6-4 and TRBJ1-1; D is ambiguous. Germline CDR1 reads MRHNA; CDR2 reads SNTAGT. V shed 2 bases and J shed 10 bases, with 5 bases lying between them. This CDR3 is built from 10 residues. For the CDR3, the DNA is TGTGCCAGCAGTGACCGGTTAGCTTTCTTT. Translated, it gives CASSDRLAFF.

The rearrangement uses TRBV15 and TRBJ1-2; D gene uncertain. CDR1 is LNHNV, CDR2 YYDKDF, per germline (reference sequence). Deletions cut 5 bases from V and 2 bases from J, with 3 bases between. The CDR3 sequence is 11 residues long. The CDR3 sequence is CATSGNYGYTF. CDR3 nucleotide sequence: TGTGCCACCAGCGGGAACTATGGCTACACCTTC.